This is a list of T cell receptor beta chains from one sample in a study of T cell changes during pregnancy in multiple sclerosis. Method: immunoSEQ multiplex PCR; TCRdb's copy keeps in-frame clones and lacks some. The data hold 60,000 to 75,000 clones, with approximately 93% observed a single time. The source was CD8+ T cells from peripheral blood mononuclear cells, collected in the second trimester of pregnancy. The receptors originated from a female donor with multiple sclerosis, enrolled in a pregnancy study. The CDR3 runs from the conserved cysteine through the conserved F or W. Each record gives: J gene, CDR3 length, D gene, clone size, V gene, CDR3 DNA, CDR3 protein. The D gene is left open where the match is weak. The size of a clone is reported for some rows only, either as once, few or many, or as a class for expanded clones.

J: TRBJ2-1
length: 13
D: TRBD2
size: .
V: TRBV5-6
DNA: TGTGCCAGCAGCTTGGGAGCGGGAAATGAGCAGTTCTTC
CDR3: CASSLGAGNEQFF

J: TRBJ2-7
length: 15
D: TRBD1
size: .
V: TRBV6-5
DNA: TGTGCCAGCAGTCCACAGGGGGGTGGGTCCTACGAGCAGTACTTC
CDR3: CASSPQGGGSYEQYF

J: TRBJ2-7
length: 14
D: TRBD1
size: .
V: TRBV5-1
DNA: TGCGCCAGCAGCTATGGGACAGGGTTGTTCGAGCAGTACTTC
CDR3: CASSYGTGLFEQYF

J: TRBJ1-1
length: 15
D: .
size: few
V: TRBV19
DNA: TGTGCCAGTAGTCGAATAACGACAACGAACACTGAAGCTTTCTTT
CDR3: CASSRITTTNTEAFF

J: TRBJ2-1
length: 15
D: TRBD2
size: few
V: TRBV10-3
DNA: TGTGCCATCAGTGAGACTAGCGGCTCCTACAATGAGCAGTTCTTC
CDR3: CAISETSGSYNEQFF

J: TRBJ2-7
length: 14
D: TRBD2
size: .
V: TRBV27
DNA: TGTGCCAGCAGCCACGGGGCGGGAGGCTACGAGCAGTACTTC
CDR3: CASSHGAGGYEQYF

J: TRBJ1-5
length: 14
D: TRBD1
size: .
V: TRBV29-1
DNA: TGCAGCGTTGAAGGGACAGGGGCTAATCAGCCCCAGCATTTT
CDR3: CSVEGTGANQPQHF

J: TRBJ2-7
length: 14
D: TRBD1
size: .
V: TRBV28
DNA: TGTGCCAGCAAGAACGAGGGGGCGACCTACGAGCAGTACTTC
CDR3: CASKNEGATYEQYF

J: TRBJ2-5
length: 13
D: .
size: .
V: TRBV19
DNA: TGTGCCAGTAGTATTGTAAACGGAGAGACCCAGTACTTC
CDR3: CASSIVNGETQYF

J: TRBJ2-7
length: 13
D: .
size: .
V: TRBV5-4
DNA: TGTGCCAGCAGCTTGGGGCAGGGGGGAGAGCAGTACTTC
CDR3: CASSLGQGGEQYF

J: TRBJ1-5
length: 14
D: .
size: .
V: TRBV15
DNA: TGTGCCACCAGCACCAGGGGCTACAATCAGCCCCAGCATTTT
CDR3: CATSTRGYNQPQHF

J: TRBJ1-2
length: 17
D: TRBD1
size: .
V: TRBV7-6
DNA: TGTGCCACCCATCCTGGCGCAGAAGGACAGGGGGTTGTTGGCTACACCTTC
CDR3: CATHPGAEGQGVVGYTF

J: TRBJ2-5
length: 14
D: .
size: .
V: TRBV19
DNA: TGTGCCAGTAGTATAGTGGAGGGCCAAGAGACCCAGTACTTC
CDR3: CASSIVEGQETQYF

J: TRBJ2-2
length: 14
D: .
size: .
V: TRBV5-4
DNA: TGTGCCAGCAGCCCGGGATCGAACACCGGGGAGCTGTTTTTT
CDR3: CASSPGSNTGELFF

J: TRBJ2-7
length: 13
D: .
size: .
V: TRBV19
DNA: TGTGCCAGTAGCCAGGGTAGCTCCTACGAGCAGTACTTC
CDR3: CASSQGSSYEQYF

J: TRBJ2-5
length: 14
D: .
size: .
V: TRBV9
DNA: TGTGCCAGCAGCGTAGAAGGCGACCAGGGGACCCAGTACTTC
CDR3: CASSVEGDQGTQYF

J: TRBJ2-7
length: 15
D: TRBD2
size: .
V: TRBV15
DNA: TGTGCCACCAGCGCCGGGACTAGCACCCGCTACGAGCAGTACTTC
CDR3: CATSAGTSTRYEQYF

J: TRBJ1-3
length: 15
D: .
size: .
V: TRBV10-3
DNA: TGTGCCATCAAGGACAGTCCGGCTCCCGGAAACACCATATATTTT
CDR3: CAIKDSPAPGNTIYF

J: TRBJ2-1
length: 16
D: .
size: .
V: TRBV6-4
DNA: TGTGCCAGCAGTGACTCGAGGGATTCCTCTGTAAATGAGCAGTTCTTC
CDR3: CASSDSRDSSVNEQFF

J: TRBJ2-7
length: 17
D: TRBD1
size: .
V: TRBV5-1
DNA: TGCGCCAGCAGCTTTAATTCGACGGGACAGTTGAACTACGAGCAGTACTTC
CDR3: CASSFNSTGQLNYEQYF

J: TRBJ2-7
length: 14
D: .
size: .
V: TRBV27
DNA: TGTGCCAGCAGTTTTCGACAATCTGTTGGCGAGCAGTACTTC
CDR3: CASSFRQSVGEQYF

J: TRBJ2-2
length: 17
D: TRBD2
size: .
V: TRBV13
DNA: TGTGCCAGCAGCTATAGGGCTAGCGGGCTGAACACCGGGGAGCTGTTTTTT
CDR3: CASSYRASGLNTGELFF

J: TRBJ1-2
length: 14
D: .
size: .
V: TRBV6-5
DNA: TGTGCCAGCAGTTACTCGGGGACTCACTATGGCTACACCTTC
CDR3: CASSYSGTHYGYTF

J: TRBJ2-1
length: 18
D: TRBD2
size: .
V: TRBV29-1
DNA: TGCAGCCTACTTACCGGGACTAGCGTAGGTGGGTCCTACAATGAGCAGTTCTTC
CDR3: CSLLTGTSVGGSYNEQFF

J: TRBJ2-7
length: 20
D: TRBD2
size: .
V: TRBV11-2
DNA: TGTGCCAGCAGCTTAGATACTCTAGCGGGTCTCGCTGACCTATTCCCCGAGCAGTACTTC
CDR3: CASSLDTLAGLADLFPEQYF

J: TRBJ1-1
length: 13
D: .
size: .
V: TRBV27
DNA: TGTGCCAGCAGTTTAGGGGGGGGCACTGAAGCTTTCTTT
CDR3: CASSLGGGTEAFF

J: TRBJ1-2
length: 14
D: TRBD1
size: .
V: TRBV11-3
DNA: TGTGCCAGCAGCCCCCAGGGGGCGGGCTATGGCTACACCTTC
CDR3: CASSPQGAGYGYTF

J: TRBJ1-2
length: 16
D: .
size: .
V: TRBV4-1
DNA: TGCGCCAGCAGCCAAGATGAGAGAACGGCTAACTATGGCTACACCTTC
CDR3: CASSQDERTANYGYTF

J: TRBJ1-1
length: 19
D: TRBD1
size: .
V: TRBV5-1
DNA: TGCGCCAGCAGCTTGGGGTACACCGGGACAGGGAGGGTCTACACTGAAGCTTTCTTT
CDR3: CASSLGYTGTGRVYTEAFF

J: TRBJ2-1
length: 13
D: .
size: .
V: TRBV5-1
DNA: TGCGCCAGCAGCTTGGGAGGAGTCGATGAGCAGTTCTTC
CDR3: CASSLGGVDEQFF

J: TRBJ2-7
length: 17
D: .
size: .
V: TRBV12-1
DNA: .
CDR3: CASSFGGGSGSSYEQYF

J: TRBJ2-5
length: 14
D: TRBD1
size: .
V: TRBV7-9
DNA: TGTGCCAGCAGCTTAGACAGGGGAAGAGAGACCCAGTACTTC
CDR3: CASSLDRGRETQYF

J: TRBJ2-1
length: 14
D: TRBD1
size: .
V: TRBV30
DNA: TGTGCCTGGGACCGGGACAGGGCTTACAATGAGCAGTTCTTC
CDR3: CAWDRDRAYNEQFF

J: TRBJ1-1
length: 13
D: TRBD1
size: once
V: TRBV30
DNA: TGTGCCGGGGACTCGACAGGGACCACTGAAGCTTTCTTT
CDR3: CAGDSTGTTEAFF

J: TRBJ2-7
length: 11
D: TRBD1
size: .
V: TRBV10-1
DNA: TGCGCCAGCGGGACAGCCGGAAGGCAGTACTTC
CDR3: CASGTAGRQYF

J: TRBJ1-5
length: 15
D: .
size: .
V: TRBV18
DNA: TGTGCCAGCTCACCCGGGACAATTAGCAATCAGCCCCAGCATTTT
CDR3: CASSPGTISNQPQHF

J: TRBJ2-7
length: 17
D: TRBD2
size: once
V: TRBV11-2
DNA: TGTGCCAGCAGCTTAGACGGCGGGAGCTTCCTTTCCTACGAGCAGTACTTC
CDR3: CASSLDGGSFLSYEQYF

J: TRBJ2-7
length: 13
D: .
size: .
V: TRBV19
DNA: TGTGCCAGTAGTATTGGCAGGGTCTACGAGCAGTACTTC
CDR3: CASSIGRVYEQYF

J: TRBJ1-1
length: 15
D: .
size: .
V: TRBV4-1
DNA: TGCGCCAGCAGCCAACAGGGATTGGGATACACTGAAGCTTTCTTT
CDR3: CASSQQGLGYTEAFF

J: TRBJ1-2
length: 14
D: .
size: .
V: TRBV18
DNA: TGTGCCAGCTCACCACACATATCAAACTATGGCTACACCTTC
CDR3: CASSPHISNYGYTF

J: TRBJ1-1
length: 14
D: TRBD1
size: .
V: TRBV7-3
DNA: TGTGCCAGCAGCTTTGGGACAGCACACACTGAAGCTTTCTTT
CDR3: CASSFGTAHTEAFF

J: TRBJ2-1
length: 11
D: .
size: .
V: TRBV11-2
DNA: TGTGCCAGCAGCTTAGGGAGGGAGCAGTTCTTC
CDR3: CASSLGREQFF

J: TRBJ2-7
length: 15
D: TRBD1
size: .
V: TRBV5-1
DNA: TGCGCCAGCAGCCCGACGGGACAGCCCTCCTACGAGCAGTACTTC
CDR3: CASSPTGQPSYEQYF

J: TRBJ2-7
length: 14
D: .
size: .
V: TRBV6-5
DNA: TGTGCCAGCAGTTACAACGAGGGTGGCTACGAGCAGTACTTC
CDR3: CASSYNEGGYEQYF

J: TRBJ2-2
length: 17
D: .
size: .
V: TRBV7-3
DNA: TGTGCCAGCAGCCCAAGTTTTGAGGGTTTGAACACCGGGGAGCTGTTTTTT
CDR3: CASSPSFEGLNTGELFF

J: TRBJ1-2
length: 14
D: .
size: .
V: TRBV25-1
DNA: TGTGCCAGCAGTGATCGACGGGGAGAGCTCGGCTACACCTTC
CDR3: CASSDRRGELGYTF

J: TRBJ2-7
length: 15
D: TRBD2
size: .
V: TRBV2
DNA: TGTGCCAGCACAAGGACTAGCGGGAGCGTAGGCGAGCAGTACTTC
CDR3: CASTRTSGSVGEQYF

J: TRBJ2-2
length: 14
D: .
size: few
V: TRBV19
DNA: TGTGCCAGTAGTATTATGGGGCTGGGCGGGGAGCTGTTTTTT
CDR3: CASSIMGLGGELFF

J: TRBJ2-3
length: 14
D: .
size: .
V: TRBV5-1
DNA: TGCGCCAGCAGAGAAGACACAGGCACAGATACGCAGTATTTT
CDR3: CASREDTGTDTQYF

J: TRBJ2-1
length: 20
D: TRBD2
size: .
V: TRBV12-5
DNA: TGTGCTAGTGGCAAACAGGGGACTAGCGGGACCAAGGAAGGCTACAATGAGCAGTTCTTC
CDR3: CASGKQGTSGTKEGYNEQFF